Reported below is one TCR beta chain. It has no known antigen specificity. No base qualities exist here, and no much larger clone lies one base off it. From a lookup of the germline V gene, CDR1 and CDR2 are KGHDR and SFDVKD. V sheds 0 bases and J sheds 2 bases, leaving 4 bases between their ends. From the cysteine through the phenylalanine, the CDR3 covers 14 amino acids. Of all the DNA, just the CDR3 is kept, 42 bases in frame from base 1. This sample was taken from a study of blood T cell repertoires in COVID-19 (dated by TCRdb to 2020 to 2021). About the full investigation: Samples covering the acute and convalescent phases of COVID-19 were provided by collaborators in the United States, Italy and Spain. The prospective study material was composed of cDNA or gDNA derived from T cells, B-cell-depleted T cells, or PBMCs. Deeply sampled blood TCRbeta repertoires from subjects exposed to, actively infected with, or recovered from COVID-19 were included in the dataset. A freely available public database, intended as a resource for researchers studying the immune response to SARS-CoV-2, is where the repertoires were released. The samples were drawn from two sources: the first 160 participants of the ongoing ImmuneRACE study, and 1,000 to 1,500 subjects contributed by 6 global collaborators. The sample metadata nearly always contained a de-identified subject ID, COVID-19 status, age in years and sex. HLA class I and class II types, where available, came from metadata supplied by the sample provider rather than from assay-based typing.

Whole blood was collected in K2EDTA tubes by collaborating institutions according to the institutions' own protocols. For TCRbeta analysis, collaborators shipped samples as frozen whole blood, isolated PBMCs, or DNA extracted from either of those sample types. The immunoSEQ Assay, a bias-controlled multiplex PCR, was used to amplify TCRbeta CDR3 regions from genomic DNA. The study's own analysis went as follows. Within the assay, amplification of reference gene primers was used to estimate how many nucleated cells each sample contained. Sequence reads were collapsed and filtered to measure the absolute abundance of every unique TCRbeta CDR3 rearrangement. For each sample, productive Simpson clonality was calculated as the square root of Simpson's diversity index across productive rearrangements. TCRdb carries this immuneACCESS record with in-frame sequences only. Its versions omit some clonotypes, under half of them owing to an unresolved V gene in the studies checked, with the rest unexplained. V and J calls and clone size are those listed in that table; D and trimming were worked out from the DNA. In all, the sample holds 75,000 to 80,000 clones, and 75% to 90% of those were seen once. The biggest ten clones account for roughly a sixth of the sample.

What the research found in general, with its limitations: How much clinical and demographic metadata was included differed by source and by participant, and the metadata was provided uncurated.

The receptor comes from a human donor in a cohort sampled during active COVID-19. The rearranged segments are TRBV24-1 and TRBJ1-5; there is no confident call for the D gene. Sequenced: peripheral blood. The DNA sequence is TGTGCCACCAGTGATTTGCTTGGCAATCAGCCCCAGCATTTT. It encodes CATSDLLGNQPQHF.